The source of this T cell receptor (beta chain) is a study of patients and donors after allogeneic stem cell transplantation. TCRdb re-called the RT-PCR reads with MiXCR, one entry per CDR3 protein. The sample holds approximately 430,000 distinct CDR3 sequences, approximately 16% seen once. Trimming at V came to 2 bases and at J to 9 bases, leaving 7 bases not matched to a gene. The CDR3 totals 14 residues. Per the germline V gene, CDR1 is SGHTA and CDR2 is FQGTGA. This clonotype occurred many times. Sequenced: blood, either unsorted or a sorted T cell fraction (not recorded which). The chain has TRBV7-3 and TRBJ2-1, with TRBD2 matching 7 bases. This sequence originates from a human donor who was either an allogeneic HSCT recipient or a stem cell or donor lymphocyte infusion donor (not recorded which). It is not recorded whose cells these are; they may come from a transplant donor. CDR3 loop: CASSLAGDSSEQFF. The DNA for the CDR3 is TGTGCCAGCAGCTTAGCGGGGGACTCCAGTGAGCAGTTCTTC.